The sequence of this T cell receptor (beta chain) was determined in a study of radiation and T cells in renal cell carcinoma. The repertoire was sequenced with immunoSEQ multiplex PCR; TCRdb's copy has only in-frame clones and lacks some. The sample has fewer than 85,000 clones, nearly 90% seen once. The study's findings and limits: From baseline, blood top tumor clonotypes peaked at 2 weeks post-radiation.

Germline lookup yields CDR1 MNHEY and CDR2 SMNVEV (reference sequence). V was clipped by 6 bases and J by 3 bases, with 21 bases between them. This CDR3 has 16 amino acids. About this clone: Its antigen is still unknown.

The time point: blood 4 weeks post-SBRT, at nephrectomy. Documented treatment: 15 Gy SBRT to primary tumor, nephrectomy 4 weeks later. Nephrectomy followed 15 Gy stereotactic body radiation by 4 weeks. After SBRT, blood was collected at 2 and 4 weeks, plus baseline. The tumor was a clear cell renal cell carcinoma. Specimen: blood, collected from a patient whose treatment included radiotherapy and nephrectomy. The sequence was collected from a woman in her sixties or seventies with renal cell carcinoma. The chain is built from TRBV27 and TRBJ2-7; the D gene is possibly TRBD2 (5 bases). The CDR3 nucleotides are TGTGCCAGCAGCCACTTGGGGAGCGGCCTTTACTACGAGCAGTACTTC. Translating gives CASSHLGSGLYYEQYF.